This T cell receptor beta chain appears in the sequencing data of a study of blood T cell repertoires in COVID-19. Profiling relied on immunoSEQ multiplex PCR, and the TCRdb table lists in-frame clones only, not all of them. The sample records about 200,000 clones, roughly 89% being singletons. CDR1 MNHEY and CDR2 SVGAGI come from the germline V gene. J was trimmed by 4 bases and V by 8 bases; bases with no gene match: 7. The CDR3 totals 14 residues. The clonotype was recovered from a man aged 55 to 70 who had recovered from COVID-19. The rearrangement joins TRBV6-5 to TRBJ1-1; TRBD1 agrees at 10 bases. The sample was peripheral blood. CDR3 loop: CASRGQGFSTEAFF. CDR3 DNA sequence: TGTGCCAGCCGGGGACAGGGGTTTAGCACTGAAGCTTTCTTT.